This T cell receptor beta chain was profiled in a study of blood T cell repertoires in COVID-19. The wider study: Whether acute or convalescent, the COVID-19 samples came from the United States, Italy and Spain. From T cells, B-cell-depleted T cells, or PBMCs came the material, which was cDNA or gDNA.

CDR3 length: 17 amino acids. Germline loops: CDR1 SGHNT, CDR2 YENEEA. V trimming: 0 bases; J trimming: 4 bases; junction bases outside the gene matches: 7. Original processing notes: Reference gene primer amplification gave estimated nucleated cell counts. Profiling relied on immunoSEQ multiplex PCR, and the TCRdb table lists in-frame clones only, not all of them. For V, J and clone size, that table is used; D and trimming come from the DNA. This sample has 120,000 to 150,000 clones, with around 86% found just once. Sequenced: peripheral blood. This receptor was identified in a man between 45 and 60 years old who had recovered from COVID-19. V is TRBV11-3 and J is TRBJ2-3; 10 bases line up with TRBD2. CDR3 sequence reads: CASSLDLGTSVPDTQYF. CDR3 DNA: TGTGCCAGCAGCTTAGATCTCGGGACTAGCGTCCCAGATACGCAGTATTTT.